Below are 21 T cell receptor beta chains sequenced from a single sample in a study of blood T cells in healthy people across ages. Primers used in a second PCR of about 7 to 12 cycles were a sample-barcoded 5' primer and a J-beta primer mix. TCRdb reprocessed the 5' RACE reads with MiXCR, giving one entry per CDR3 protein. Here the sample spans approximately 770,000 distinct CDR3 sequences, 58% being singletons. The sample consisted of blood. All receptors derive from a man aged 30-40 years in good health.

V gene TRBV7-7 combines with J gene TRBJ2-5; D is unclear. The ends were cut back, 5 bases at V and 5 bases at J, with 12 bases in the middle. In germline, CDR1 is SSHAT, CDR2 FNYEAQ (reference sequence). CDR3 length equals 13 residues. The CDR3 protein is CASSPTTLETQYF. In DNA form, the CDR3 reads TGTGCCAGCAGCCCTACGACGCTGGAGACCCAGTACTTC.

This sequence joins TRBV7-3 and TRBJ2-5; perhaps TRBD2 as D (6 bases). Per germline, CDR1 SGHTA and CDR2 FQGTGA. Trimming cost V 5 bases and J 11 bases, with 18 bases left between them. The CDR3 consists of 13 residues. CDR3: CASSTDGGNEQYF. DNA for the CDR3: TGTGCCAGCAGCACGGACGGAGGGAATGAGCAGTACTTC.

The V call is TRBV5-1, the J call TRBJ2-1, with 10 bases matching TRBD2. From germline, CDR1 is SGHRS and CDR2 YFSETQ. This CDR3 is 17 amino acids long. J gave up 7 bases and V 7 bases, and 17 bases lay outside the gene matches. In DNA form, the CDR3 reads TGCGCCAGCGCGACAGGGGAGAGCGGGAGGGCCCCAAATGAGCAGTTCTTC. It encodes CASATGESGRAPNEQFF. Full variable domain (outside the CDR3, taken from reference TRBV5-1 and TRBJ2-1): KAGVTQTPRYLIKTRGQQVTLSCSPISGHRSVSWYQQTPGQGLQFLFEYFSETQRNKGNFPGRFSGRQFSNSRSEMNVSTLELGDSALYLCASATGESGRAPNEQFFGPGTRLTVL.

The chain is built from TRBV12-3 or TRBV12-4 and TRBJ1-1; 10 nucleotides line up with TRBD1. This CDR3 has 17 amino acids. V lost 2 bases and J lost 0; bases outside the gene matches: 6. DNA for the CDR3: TGTGCCAGCAGTTTACTACCGGGACAGGGGATGAACACTGAAGCTTTCTTT. This translates into CASSLLPGQGMNTEAFF.

V gene TRBV30 combines with J gene TRBJ2-3; 7 nucleotides match TRBD1. Germline CDR1 and CDR2: GTSNPN and SVGIG (reference sequence). V was pared by 6 bases and J by 0 bases, with 6 bases of the junction left unmatched. The CDR3 totals 14 residues. This CDR3 is CACTGDASTDTQYF. CDR3 bases: TGTGCCTGCACAGGGGATGCTAGCACAGATACGCAGTATTTT.

J is TRBJ2-1 and V is TRBV28, with unresolved D. Germline V gene sequence: CDR1 MDHEN, CDR2 SYDVKM. This CDR3 has 13 residues. Trimming pared 5 bases from V and 10 bases from J, leaving 15 bases between. As DNA, the CDR3 is TGTGCCAGCAGTCCCCTCCCACTGGCGGAGCAGTTCTTC. Amino acids: CASSPLPLAEQFF.

The V call is TRBV4-2, the J call TRBJ1-2; unclear D gene. This CDR3 is 15 amino acids long. The germline CDR1 and CDR2 sequences are LGHNA and YNFKEQ. The V and J ends lost 2 bases and 0 bases respectively, with 10 bases between them. The chain's CDR3 is CASSQPQVANYGYTF. Written as DNA, the CDR3 is TGTGCCAGCAGCCAACCGCAGGTAGCTAACTATGGCTACACCTTC.

V and J are TRBV5-1 and TRBJ2-3; TRBD2 is a possible D gene (6 bases). The CDR3 contains 17 residues. Germline CDR1 and CDR2: SGHRS and YFSETQ. Between the trimmed V and J ends, which lost 3 bases and 2 bases, there was a span of 19 bases. The CDR3: CASSSSTSGGTTDTQYF. Here the CDR3 DNA reads TGCGCCAGCAGCTCCTCGACTAGTGGGGGGACCACAGATACGCAGTATTTT.

The CDR3 loop reads CATSDKQGLGETQYF. The CDR3 DNA follows: TGTGCCACCAGTGACAAACAGGGACTGGGGGAGACCCAGTACTTC. V gene TRBV24-1 combines with J gene TRBJ2-7; D might be TRBD1 or TRBD2, each matching 6 bases. The tail of the sequence fits TRBJ2-5 better, so the J call may be wrong. CDR1 and CDR2 from the germline V gene are KGHDR and SFDVKD. The CDR3 extends over 15 amino acids.

Turning to this clonotype: An end of the junction differs from the germline gene, which may be a read error. The gene calls are TRBV29-1 and TRBJ2-1, with TRBD2 matching 11 bases. CDR3 length: 12 residues. Germline lookup yields CDR1 SQVTM and CDR2 ANQGSEA. CDR3 in amino acids: CIGTSGYNEQFF. The CDR3, as DNA: TGTATTGGGACTAGCGGATACAATGAGCAGTTCTTC.

The chain employs TRBV6-2 or TRBV6-3 and TRBJ2-4; D ambiguous. The CDR3 extends over 12 amino acids. Germline-derived CDR1 and CDR2 are MNHEY and SVGEGT. V lost 1 base and J 8 bases, leaving 6 bases between the germline ends. The CDR3 loop reads CASSYYVDIQYF. The CDR3 DNA is TGTGCCAGCAGTTACTATGTAGACATTCAGTACTTC.

The chain combines TRBV2 with TRBJ2-7; no definite D call. Germline CDR1 reads SNHLY; CDR2 reads FYNNEI. The CDR3 contains 14 residues. The germline V and J ends were trimmed by 5 bases and 2 bases, with 13 bases remaining between them. The DNA of the CDR3 is TGTGCCAGCAGTATGACTGCAAAAGCCTACGAGCAGTACTTC. Translating it yields CASSMTAKAYEQYF.

There are a few counts of this clonotype. The chain is built from TRBV20-1 and TRBJ2-1; TRBD2 might be the D (5 bases). The CDR3 length is 13 residues. The germline V gene encodes CDR1 DFQATT and CDR2 SNEGSKA (reference sequence). Trimming cost V 5 bases and J 4 bases, with 12 bases left between them. For the CDR3, the DNA is TGCAGTGCTCCCCGTCCGGGGTACAATGAGCAGTTCTTC. Its protein product is CSAPRPGYNEQFF.

The J gene is TRBJ2-7, the V gene TRBV7-9; D remains ambiguous. The CDR3 is made up of 12 amino acids. Germline values: CDR1 SEHNR, CDR2 FQNEAQ (reference sequence). V was cut by 2 bases and J by 6 bases, with 8 bases left in between. This CDR3 reads CASSLILPEQYF. DNA for the CDR3: TGTGCCAGCAGCTTAATACTCCCCGAGCAGTACTTC.

For this clonotype: An end of the junction does not agree with germline; a read error may underlie this. The V gene is TRBV20-1, the J gene TRBJ1-6, with TRBD1 identical over 7 bases. CDR1 DFQATT and CDR2 SNEGSKA come from the germline V gene (reference sequence). The CDR3 runs to 15 residues. CDR3 sequence (DNA): TGCAATGCTAGTGCATCGGGGACAGCCAATTCACCCCTCCACTTT. Its protein is CNASASGTANSPLHF.

The chain combines TRBV6-6 with TRBJ1-4; TRBD1 might be the D (5 bases). Trimming pared 8 bases from V and 13 bases from J, leaving 14 bases between. CDR1 is MNHNY and CDR2 is SVGAGI in the germline V gene (reference sequence). The CDR3 length is 11 residues. The CDR3 DNA reads TGTGCCAGCGGGGCATCCGTCGGACTGTTTTTT. Its protein is CASGASVGLFF.

This chain links TRBV6-5 with TRBJ2-4; D might be TRBD1 or TRBD2, each matching 5 bases. The V gene's germline CDR1 is MNHEY and CDR2 SVGAGI. The CDR3 extends over 13 amino acids. V dropped 5 bases and J dropped 15 bases, with 20 bases sitting between them. The CDR3 nucleotides read TGTGCCAGCAGTCCCTCCGGGACCCAGCGCGGGTACTTC. Translated, it gives CASSPSGTQRGYF.

The chain combines TRBV20-1 with TRBJ1-6; 7 bases align to TRBD1. V was pared by 6 bases and J by 9 bases, with 11 bases of the junction left unmatched. This CDR3 comprises 14 residues. Germline CDR1 DFQATT, CDR2 SNEGSKA (reference sequence). The CDR3 is CSANGQERSSPLHF. The CDR3 nucleotides are TGCAGTGCAAACGGACAGGAGAGGAGTTCACCCCTCCACTTT.

The chain links TRBV7-2 to TRBJ2-1, with 14 bases identical to TRBD2. V was pared by 3 bases and J by 8 bases, with 3 bases of the junction left unmatched. The CDR3 runs 15 residues. CDR1 and CDR2 (germline): SGHTA, FQGNSA. The chain's CDR3 is CASSLGTSGGYEQFF. DNA of the CDR3: TGTGCCAGCAGCTTGGGGACTAGCGGGGGATATGAGCAGTTCTTC.

This clonotype was recorded a few times. This sequence joins TRBV5-5 and TRBJ2-5; 10 bases agree with TRBD2. The CDR3 has 19 amino acids. The germline V gene has CDR1 SGHKS and CDR2 YYEKEE (reference sequence). The J segment lost 0 bases and the V segment lost 0 bases, leaving 11 bases of the junction unmatched. CDR3 amino acids: CASSLEASGGPNHQETQYF. CDR3 sequence (DNA): TGTGCCAGCAGCTTGGAGGCTAGCGGGGGCCCAAACCACCAAGAGACCCAGTACTTC. The whole variable domain, remainder taken from reference TRBV5-5 and TRBJ2-5, is DAGVTQSPTHLIKTRGQQVTLRCSPISGHKSVSWYQQVLGQGPQFIFQYYEKEERGRGNFPDRFSARQFPNYSSELNVNALLLGDSALYLCASSLEASGGPNHQETQYFGPGTRLLVL.

This clonotype was counted between two and nine times. V gene TRBV29-1 combines with J gene TRBJ2-1, with TRBD1 matching 7 bases. Germline V lookup: CDR1 SQVTM, CDR2 ANQGSEA. V lost 3 bases to trimming and J lost 8 bases; unmatched junction nucleotides: 7. The CDR3 loop spans 13 amino acids. The CDR3 reads CSVEGQFLDEQFF. Here the CDR3 DNA reads TGCAGCGTTGAGGGACAGTTTTTAGATGAGCAGTTCTTC.